This T cell receptor beta chain was sequenced for a study of T cell repertoires in cytomegalovirus infection. Whole-study context: Indicated by public TCR beta signatures were CMV infection and matching HLA type. Overall study results and limits: Identification of carriers of CMV plus the relevant HLA was performed using cumulative public TCR beta family frequency.

TCRdb recomputed calls from the reads with MiXCR, one row per CDR3 protein. Among about 300,000 distinct CDR3 sequences listed, about 25% were seen once. The CDR3 runs to 16 residues. The ends lost 4 bases at V and 5 bases at J; junction bases unmatched: 12. The V gene's germline CDR1 is MDHEN and CDR2 SYDVKM. This clonotype was counted a few times. Its target is unknown. The specimen was PBMCs. This clonotype was sampled from a human donor in good health (CMV status not recorded). Some clones in this sample may be carry-over from other donors' samples. The chain uses TRBV28 and TRBJ1-1; 8 bases map to TRBD1. CDR3 residues: CASSSTGPRGRTEAFF. Written as DNA, the CDR3 is TGTGCCAGCAGTTCCACGGGACCCAGGGGGCGAACTGAAGCTTTCTTT.